The TCR beta chain under discussion was sequenced for a study of T-cell reconstitution after alpha-beta-depleted transplantation in children. Whole-study results and caveats: In some patients, recipient T cells and intrathymic progenitors surviving conditioning explained high day-60 diversity. T-cell counts and diversity at one year post-transplant came mainly from newly produced T cells. After transplant, at about two months, alpha-beta T cells were reportedly derived from several hundred expanded graft clones.

The TCRbeta library incorporated unique molecular identifiers. TCRdb analysed the PCR reads with MiXCR anew, one entry per CDR3 protein. Of some 600,000 distinct CDR3 sequences listed, 10% to 15% are singletons. Germline CDR1 is MDHEN and CDR2 is SYDVKM. The CDR3 loop spans 17 amino acids. As to this clonotype: Its antigen is not known. One junction end does not reproduce the germline sequence, and a read error may be involved.

The sample here was PBMCs, mostly from graft donor cells, taken 360 days after TCRalphabeta/CD19-depleted stem cell transplant. This receptor was obtained from a male patient under 18 who had a stem cell transplant for acute myeloid leukemia, so the T cells may come from the graft donor. The J gene is TRBJ2-4, the V gene TRBV28; TRBD1 agrees at 9 bases. The DNA for the CDR3 is TGTGCCAGCAGTTCGGGACAGGGAAGGGGGGCCAAAAACATTCAGCACTTC. Translated, it gives CASSSGQGRGAKNIQHF.